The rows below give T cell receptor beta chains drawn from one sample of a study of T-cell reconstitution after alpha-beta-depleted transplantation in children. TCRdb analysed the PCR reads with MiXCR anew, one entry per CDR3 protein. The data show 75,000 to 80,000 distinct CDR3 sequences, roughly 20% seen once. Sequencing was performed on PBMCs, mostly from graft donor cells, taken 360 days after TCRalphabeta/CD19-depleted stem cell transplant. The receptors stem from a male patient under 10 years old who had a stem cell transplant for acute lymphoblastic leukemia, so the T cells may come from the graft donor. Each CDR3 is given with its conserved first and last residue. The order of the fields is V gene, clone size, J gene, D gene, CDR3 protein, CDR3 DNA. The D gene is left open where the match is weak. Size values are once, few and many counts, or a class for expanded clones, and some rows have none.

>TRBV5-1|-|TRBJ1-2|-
CASSGLNSRRAFNYGYTF
TGCGCCAGCAGCGGGCTCAACTCACGCAGGGCGTTTAACTATGGCTACACCTTC
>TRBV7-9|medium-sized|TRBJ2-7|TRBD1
CASKNTGGYEQYF
TGTGCCAGCAAGAATACAGGGGGCTACGAGCAGTACTTC
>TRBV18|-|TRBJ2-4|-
CASSPRQGLAKNIQYF
TGTGCCAGCTCACCAAGGCAGGGACTAGCCAAAAACATTCAGTACTTC
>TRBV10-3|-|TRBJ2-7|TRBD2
CAISNPGLASSYEQYF
TGTGCCATCAGTAATCCGGGACTAGCAAGCTCCTACGAGCAGTACTTC
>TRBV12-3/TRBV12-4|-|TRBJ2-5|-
CASSPGGTQYF
TGTGCCAGCAGTCCTGGGGGGACCCAGTACTTC
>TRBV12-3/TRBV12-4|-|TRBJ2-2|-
CASSLSGDVNTGELFF
TGTGCCAGCAGTTTATCAGGGGATGTTAACACCGGGGAGCTGTTTTTT
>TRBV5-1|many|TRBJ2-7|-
CASSLTPTTYEQYF
TGCGCCAGCAGCTTGACCCCGACAACCTACGAGCAGTACTTC
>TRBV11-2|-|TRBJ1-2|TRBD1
CASSLVGRDRLYGYTF
TGTGCCAGCAGCTTAGTGGGTCGGGACAGGCTCTATGGCTACACCTTC
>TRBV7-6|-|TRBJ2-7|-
CASSLAQGTAYEQYF
TGTGCCAGCAGCTTAGCGCAGGGAACAGCCTACGAGCAGTACTTC
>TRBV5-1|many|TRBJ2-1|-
CASSLSFGQGRPEQFF
TGCGCCAGCAGCTTGAGTTTTGGTCAGGGGAGGCCTGAGCAGTTCTTC
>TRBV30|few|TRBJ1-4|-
CAWSVIRATNEKLFF
TGTGCCTGGAGTGTAATTAGGGCCACTAATGAAAAACTGTTTTTT
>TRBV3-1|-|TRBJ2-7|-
CASSQALAFEQYF
TGTGCCAGCAGCCAAGCACTAGCTTTTGAGCAGTACTTC
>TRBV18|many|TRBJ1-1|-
CASSLNMNTEAFF
TGTGCCAGCTCATTGAACATGAACACTGAAGCTTTCTTT
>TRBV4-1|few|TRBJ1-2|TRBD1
CASSHGQGFGYTF
TGCGCCAGCAGCCATGGACAGGGGTTTGGCTACACCTTC
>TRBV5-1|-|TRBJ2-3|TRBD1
CASTLHRGPSSTDTQYF
TGCGCCAGCACCCTCCACAGGGGGCCTTCTAGCACAGATACGCAGTATTTT
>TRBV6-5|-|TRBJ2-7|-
CASNQGHEQYF
TGTGCCAGCAACCAGGGCCACGAGCAGTACTTC
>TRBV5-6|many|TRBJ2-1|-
CASSLVGTAVFF
TGTGCCAGCAGCTTGGTAGGGACCGCCGTGTTCTTC
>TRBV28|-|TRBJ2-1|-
CASPPTGSYNEQFF
TGTGCCAGCCCCCCAACAGGGTCCTACAATGAGCAGTTCTTC